This TCR beta chain was captured by sequencing in a study of T cell responses to AZD1222 COVID-19 vaccine. Study observations and caveats: Epitopes outside B.1.351 and B.1.1.7 mutated regions reportedly drew nearly half of spike TCRs. Across spike, vaccine-associated CD4 TCRs were found, dominant at 160-218 and 743-854. Most donors were white British, females outnumbered males, and clonal diversity was possibly underestimated. All repertoire sampling was performed exclusively after the peak T cell response.

This table comes from immunoSEQ multiplex PCR, and its TCRdb copy is limited to in-frame clones, with some not included. The sample has about 120,000 clones, approximately 87% seen once; the top ten hold 3% to 4%. This CDR3 contains 13 residues. Deletions cut 3 bases from V and 0 bases from J, with 5 bases between. Germline lookup yields CDR1 MNHEY and CDR2 SMNVEV (reference sequence). This clone appeared many times. Its antigen is as yet unknown. The gene calls are TRBV27 and TRBJ1-1; D remains ambiguous. The sample was peripheral blood, taken on day 0 of AZD1222 vaccination. This clonotype was sampled from an adult in good health. CDR3 protein: CASSLEVNTEAFF. CDR3 nucleotides: TGTGCCAGCAGTTTGGAGGTGAACACTGAAGCTTTCTTT.